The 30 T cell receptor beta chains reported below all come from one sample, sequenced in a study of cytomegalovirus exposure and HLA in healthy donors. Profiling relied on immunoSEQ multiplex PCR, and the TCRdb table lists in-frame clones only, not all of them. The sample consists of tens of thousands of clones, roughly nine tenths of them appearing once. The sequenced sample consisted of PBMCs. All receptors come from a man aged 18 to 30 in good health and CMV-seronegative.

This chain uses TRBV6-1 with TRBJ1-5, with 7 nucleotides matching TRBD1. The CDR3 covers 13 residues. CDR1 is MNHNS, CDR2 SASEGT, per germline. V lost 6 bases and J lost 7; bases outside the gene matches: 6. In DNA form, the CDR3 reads TGTGCCAGCAGAGAGACAGGGAACCAGCCCCAGCATTTT. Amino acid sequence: CASRETGNQPQHF.

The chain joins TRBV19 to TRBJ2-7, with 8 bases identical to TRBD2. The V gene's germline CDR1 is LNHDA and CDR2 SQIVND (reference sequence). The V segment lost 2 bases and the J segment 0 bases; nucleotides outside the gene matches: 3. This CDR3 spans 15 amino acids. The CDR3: CASSITSGISYEQYF. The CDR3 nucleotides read TGTGCCAGTAGTATAACTAGCGGTATCTCCTACGAGCAGTACTTC.

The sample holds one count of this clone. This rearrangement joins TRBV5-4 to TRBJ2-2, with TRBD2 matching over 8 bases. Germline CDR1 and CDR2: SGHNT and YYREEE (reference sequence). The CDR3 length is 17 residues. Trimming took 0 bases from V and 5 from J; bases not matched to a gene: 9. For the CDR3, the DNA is TGTGCCAGCAGCTTGGCCGGGGGGGCGAGGTCGACCGGGGAGCTGTTTTTT. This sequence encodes CASSLAGGARSTGELFF.

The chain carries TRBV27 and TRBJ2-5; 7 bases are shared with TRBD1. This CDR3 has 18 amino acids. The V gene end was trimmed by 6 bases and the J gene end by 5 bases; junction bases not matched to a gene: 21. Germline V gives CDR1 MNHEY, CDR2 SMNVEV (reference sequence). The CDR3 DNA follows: TGTGCCAGCAGCCGAGCCCTGACAGGGAATCACGTAGGGGAGACCCAGTACTTC. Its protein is CASSRALTGNHVGETQYF.

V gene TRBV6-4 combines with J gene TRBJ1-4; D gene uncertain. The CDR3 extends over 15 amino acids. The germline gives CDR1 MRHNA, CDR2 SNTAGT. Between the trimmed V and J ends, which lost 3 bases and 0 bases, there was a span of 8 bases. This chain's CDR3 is CASSESGATNEKLFF. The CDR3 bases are TGTGCCAGCAGTGAGAGTGGTGCAACTAATGAAAAACTGTTTTTT.

CDR3 region: CASSSRLVSSYEQYF. CDR3 nucleotides: TGTGCCAGCAGTTCGAGACTAGTATCATCCTACGAGCAGTACTTC. The chain has TRBV27 and TRBJ2-7; possibly TRBD2 for D (6 bases). The CDR3 is 15 residues long. Germline lookup yields CDR1 MNHEY and CDR2 SMNVEV (reference sequence). Trimming pared 4 bases from V and 1 base from J, leaving 14 bases between.

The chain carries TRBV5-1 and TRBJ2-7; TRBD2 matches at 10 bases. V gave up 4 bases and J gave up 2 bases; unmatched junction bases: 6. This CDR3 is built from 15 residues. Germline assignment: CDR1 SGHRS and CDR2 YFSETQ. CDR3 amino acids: CASSKGLAETYEQYF. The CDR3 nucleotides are TGCGCCAGCAGCAAAGGACTAGCGGAAACCTACGAGCAGTACTTC. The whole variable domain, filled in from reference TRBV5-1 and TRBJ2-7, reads KAGVTQTPRYLIKTRGQQVTLSCSPISGHRSVSWYQQTPGQGLQFLFEYFSETQRNKGNFPGRFSGRQFSNSRSEMNVSTLELGDSALYLCASSKGLAETYEQYFGPGTRLTVT.

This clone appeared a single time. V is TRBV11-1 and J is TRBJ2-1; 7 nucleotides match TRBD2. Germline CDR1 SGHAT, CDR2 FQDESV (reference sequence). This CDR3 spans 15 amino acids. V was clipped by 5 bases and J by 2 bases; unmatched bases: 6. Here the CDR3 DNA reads TGTGCCAGCAGCCCAGCGGGGTGGGCCTACAATGAGCAGTTCTTC. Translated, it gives CASSPAGWAYNEQFF.

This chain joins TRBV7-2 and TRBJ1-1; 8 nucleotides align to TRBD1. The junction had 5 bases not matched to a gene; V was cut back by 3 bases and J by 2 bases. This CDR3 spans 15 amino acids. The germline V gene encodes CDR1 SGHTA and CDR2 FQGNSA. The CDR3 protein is CASSFAGGGNTEAFF. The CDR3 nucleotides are TGTGCCAGCAGCTTTGCAGGGGGCGGAAACACTGAAGCTTTCTTT. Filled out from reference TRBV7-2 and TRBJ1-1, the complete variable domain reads GAGVSQSPSNKVTEKGKDVELRCDPISGHTALYWYRQSLGQGLEFLIYFQGNSAPDKSGLPSDRFSAERTGGSVSTLTIQRTQQEDSAVYLCASSFAGGGNTEAFFGQGTRLTVV.

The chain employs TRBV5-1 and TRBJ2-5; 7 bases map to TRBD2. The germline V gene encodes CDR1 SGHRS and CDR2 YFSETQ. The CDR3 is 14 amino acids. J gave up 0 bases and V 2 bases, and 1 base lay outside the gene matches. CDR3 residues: CASSLGTNQETQYF. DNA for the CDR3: TGCGCCAGCAGCTTAGGGACTAACCAAGAGACCCAGTACTTC.

This CDR3 is CASLDRARTDTQYF. The CDR3 nucleotides read TGTGCCAGCTTGGACAGGGCCCGCACAGATACGCAGTATTTT. This sequence joins TRBV2 and TRBJ2-3; 8 bases fit TRBD1. Germline V gives CDR1 SNHLY, CDR2 FYNNEI. CDR3 length equals 14 residues. The V segment lost 8 bases and the J segment 1 base; nucleotides outside the gene matches: 5.

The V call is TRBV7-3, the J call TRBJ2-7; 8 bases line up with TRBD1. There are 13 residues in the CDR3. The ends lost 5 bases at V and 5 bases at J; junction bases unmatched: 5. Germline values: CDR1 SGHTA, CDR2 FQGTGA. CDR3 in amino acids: CASSLDRGNEQYF. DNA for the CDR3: TGTGCCAGCAGCCTTGACAGGGGTAACGAGCAGTACTTC.

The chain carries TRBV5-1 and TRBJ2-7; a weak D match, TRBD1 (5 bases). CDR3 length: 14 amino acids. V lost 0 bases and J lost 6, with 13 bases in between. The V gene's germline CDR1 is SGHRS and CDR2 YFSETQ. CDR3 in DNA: TGCGCCAGCAGCTTGGCCGACCAGCAGGGCGAGCAGTACTTC. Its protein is CASSLADQQGEQYF.

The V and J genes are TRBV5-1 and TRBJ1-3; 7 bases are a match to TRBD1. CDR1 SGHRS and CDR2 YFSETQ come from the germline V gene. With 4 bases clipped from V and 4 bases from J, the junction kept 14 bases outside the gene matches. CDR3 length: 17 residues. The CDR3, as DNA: TGCGCCAGCAGCAGGGGGGACAGCGCCATGTTAGGAAACACCATATATTTT. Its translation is CASSRGDSAMLGNTIYF.

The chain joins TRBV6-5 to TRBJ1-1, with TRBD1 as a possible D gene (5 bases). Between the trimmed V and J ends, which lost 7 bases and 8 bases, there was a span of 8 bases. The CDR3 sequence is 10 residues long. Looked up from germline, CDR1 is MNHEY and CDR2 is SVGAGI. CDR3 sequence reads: CASIQGEAFF. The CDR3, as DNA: TGTGCCAGCATCCAGGGAGAAGCTTTCTTT.

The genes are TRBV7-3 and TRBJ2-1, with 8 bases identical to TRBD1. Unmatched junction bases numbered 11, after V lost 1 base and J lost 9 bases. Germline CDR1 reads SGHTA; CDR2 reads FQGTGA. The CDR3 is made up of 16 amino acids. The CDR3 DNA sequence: TGTGCCAGCAGCTTAAGGGTGGGACAGGCTGAGAGTGAGCAGTTCTTC. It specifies CASSLRVGQAESEQFF.

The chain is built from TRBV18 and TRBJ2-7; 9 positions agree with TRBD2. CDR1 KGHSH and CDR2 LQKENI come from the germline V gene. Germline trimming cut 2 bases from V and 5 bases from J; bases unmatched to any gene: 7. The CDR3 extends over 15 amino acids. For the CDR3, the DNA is TGTGCCAGCTCACCATTAGTAGCGGGAGTCGACGAGCAGTACTTC. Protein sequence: CASSPLVAGVDEQYF.

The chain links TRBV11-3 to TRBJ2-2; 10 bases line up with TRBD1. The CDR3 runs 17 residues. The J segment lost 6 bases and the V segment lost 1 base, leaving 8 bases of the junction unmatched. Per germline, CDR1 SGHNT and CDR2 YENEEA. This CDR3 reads CASSLGSGTGVPGELFF. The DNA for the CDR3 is TGTGCCAGCAGCTTAGGTTCCGGGACAGGGGTTCCCGGGGAGCTGTTTTTT.

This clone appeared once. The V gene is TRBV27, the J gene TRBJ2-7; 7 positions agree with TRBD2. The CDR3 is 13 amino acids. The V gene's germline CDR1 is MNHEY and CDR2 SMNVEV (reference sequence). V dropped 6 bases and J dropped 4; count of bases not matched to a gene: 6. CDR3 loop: CASSPTSRYEQYF. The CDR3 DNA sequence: TGTGCCAGCAGCCCGACTAGCAGGTACGAGCAGTACTTC.

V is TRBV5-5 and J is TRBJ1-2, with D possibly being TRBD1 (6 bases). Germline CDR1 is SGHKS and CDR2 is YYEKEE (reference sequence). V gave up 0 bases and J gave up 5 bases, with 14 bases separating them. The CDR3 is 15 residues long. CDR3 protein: CASSLAPGQGYGYTF. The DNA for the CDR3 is TGTGCCAGCAGCTTGGCCCCGGGACAAGGATATGGCTACACCTTC.

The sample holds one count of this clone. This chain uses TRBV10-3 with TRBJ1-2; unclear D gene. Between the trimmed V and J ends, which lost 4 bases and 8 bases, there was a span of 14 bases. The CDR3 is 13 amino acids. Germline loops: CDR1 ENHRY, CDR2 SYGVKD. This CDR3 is CAISAAGQRGYTF. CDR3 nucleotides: TGTGCCATCAGTGCGGCAGGTCAAAGAGGCTACACCTTC.

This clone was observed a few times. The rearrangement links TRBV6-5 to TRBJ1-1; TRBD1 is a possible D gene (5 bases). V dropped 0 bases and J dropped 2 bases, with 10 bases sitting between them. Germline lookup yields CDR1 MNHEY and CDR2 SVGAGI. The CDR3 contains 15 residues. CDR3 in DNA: TGTGCCAGCAGTTACTCTTGGCAGGGAAACACTGAAGCTTTCTTT. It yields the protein CASSYSWQGNTEAFF.

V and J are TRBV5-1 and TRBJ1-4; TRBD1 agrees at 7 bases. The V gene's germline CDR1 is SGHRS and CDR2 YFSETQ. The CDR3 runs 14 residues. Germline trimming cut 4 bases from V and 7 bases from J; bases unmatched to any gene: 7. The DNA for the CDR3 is TGCGCCAGCAGCCGAGACAGGGAAACTGAAAAACTGTTTTTT. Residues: CASSRDRETEKLFF.

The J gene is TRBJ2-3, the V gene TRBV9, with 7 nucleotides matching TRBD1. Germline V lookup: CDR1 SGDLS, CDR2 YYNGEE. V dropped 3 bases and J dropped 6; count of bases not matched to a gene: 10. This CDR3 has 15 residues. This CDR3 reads CASSATGARMDTQYF. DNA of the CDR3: TGTGCCAGCAGCGCCACAGGGGCCAGGATGGATACGCAGTATTTT.

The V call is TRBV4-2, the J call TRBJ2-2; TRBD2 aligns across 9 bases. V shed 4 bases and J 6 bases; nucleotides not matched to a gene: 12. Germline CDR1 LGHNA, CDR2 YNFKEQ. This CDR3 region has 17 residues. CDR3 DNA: TGTGCCAGCAGCCCCCCTGCGGTAGCGGGAGAGTCCGGGGAGCTGTTTTTT. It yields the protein CASSPPAVAGESGELFF.

CDR3 sequence (DNA): TGTGCCAGCAGTTACCGGCGGGGACAGGGAATCGAGCAGTACTTC. Amino acids: CASSYRRGQGIEQYF. The rearrangement joins TRBV6-6 to TRBJ2-7; 9 bases line up with TRBD1. The germline CDR1 and CDR2 sequences are MNHNY and SVGAGI (reference sequence). This CDR3 region has 15 residues. V gave up 2 bases and J gave up 6 bases; unmatched junction bases: 8.

The CDR3 DNA follows: TGTGCCAGCAGCCAAGGTGGGGCAGGGGACGCCTATGGCTACACCTTC. Its translation is CASSQGGAGDAYGYTF. The chain recombines TRBV4-2 with TRBJ1-2; maybe TRBD1 (6 bases). This CDR3 spans 16 amino acids. V was cut by 1 base and J by 4 bases, with 16 bases left in between. CDR1 and CDR2 (germline): LGHNA, YNFKEQ.

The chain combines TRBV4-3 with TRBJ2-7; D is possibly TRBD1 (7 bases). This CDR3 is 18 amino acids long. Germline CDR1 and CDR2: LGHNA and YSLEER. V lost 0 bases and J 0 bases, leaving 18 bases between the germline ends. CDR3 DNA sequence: TGCGCCAGCAGCCAAGAAGGGGGCCGGGGGCGGAGCTCCTACGAGCAGTACTTC. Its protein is CASSQEGGRGRSSYEQYF.

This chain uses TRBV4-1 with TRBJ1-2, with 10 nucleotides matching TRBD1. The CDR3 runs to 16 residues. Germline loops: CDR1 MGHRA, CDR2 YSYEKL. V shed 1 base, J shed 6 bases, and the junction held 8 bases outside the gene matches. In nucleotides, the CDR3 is TGCGCCAGCAGCCAAGTAGAGACGGGACAGGGGAATGGCTACACCTTC. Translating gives CASSQVETGQGNGYTF.

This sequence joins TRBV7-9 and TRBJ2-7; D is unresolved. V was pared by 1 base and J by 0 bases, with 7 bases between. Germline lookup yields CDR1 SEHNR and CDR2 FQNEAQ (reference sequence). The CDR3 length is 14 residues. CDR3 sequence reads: CASSLDLSSYEQYF. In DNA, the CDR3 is TGTGCCAGCAGCTTAGATCTGAGCTCCTACGAGCAGTACTTC.